This T cell receptor (beta chain) emerged from a study of blood T cells in healthy people across ages (dated by TCRdb to 2014 to 2015). About the study as a whole: In model experiments, template switching captured about one uniquely barcoded TCR beta cDNA molecule for every two T cells. Using the same blood draw, the study looked at two additional independent replicas of 1 million unique cDNA reads for two donors, one aged 18 to 30 and the other aged 80 or older. Using deep sequencing normalized with unique cDNA molecular identifiers, the study measured how TCR beta repertoire diversity changes with age. Four age groups were formed from the donors: young (average approximately 15 years), middle-aged (approximately 40), aged (over 55) and long-lived (around 82). Broad study findings and their caveats: Estimates of total diversity based on one million sequenced T cells were regarded as lower bounds and as underestimates. Observed TCR beta diversity per million T cells fell roughly linearly with age, and a significant reduction was already apparent by age approximately 41. The CMV infection status of donors was not known, potentially confounding age-related changes in expanded clonotypes. Conclusive comparison of naive and antigen-experienced compartments was prevented by the profiling of bulk unsorted PBMCs. Compared with the aged group, more naive CD4+ T cells, fewer expanded clones and increased TCR diversity were shown by the long-lived group, suggesting age selection. A strong correlation was found between observed TCR beta diversity and the percentage of naive T cells measured by flow cytometry.

The library relied on 5' RACE. This sample was sequenced with an Illumina HiSeq 2500. A second PCR of roughly 7 to 11 cycles was performed with a sample-barcoded 5' primer and a J-beta primer mix. A template-switch 5' adaptor carrying 12 random nucleotides introduced a unique molecular identifier onto each TCR beta cDNA molecule. Each sample yielded at least 3 million CDR3-containing paired-end reads. The Mint cDNA synthesis kit, primed by a TRBC-specific oligonucleotide, was used to synthesize first-strand cDNA from all RNA. Following uracil-DNA glycosylase treatment, all cDNA underwent a first 18-cycle PCR with the universal primers M1SS and BC2_uni_R. Per the original workflow: Each sample was normalized by randomly selecting 1 million high-quality reads, each carrying a distinct molecular identifier. Reads with shared molecular identifiers were discarded instead of being binned into consensus sequences. MiTCR, set to a Q25 quality threshold and the strictest error-elimination algorithm, was used for CDR3 identification, clonotype clustering and error correction. A nonparametric unseen species model with Euler transformation was used to estimate a lower bound on total TCR beta diversity. TCRdb trimmed the raw reads at Q25, called clones with MiXCR and kept productive beta chains. A single entry per CDR3 protein holds the most common genes and DNA from its merged rows. Here the V and J calls rest on TCRdb's processing, not on the authors' analysis. The sample data list about 800,000 distinct CDR3 sequences, and around 25% of these were observed just once. The top ten clonotypes cover roughly 3.8% of the sample.

Systemically healthy Caucasian individuals from Russia, approximately 39 in total and aged about 6 to 90 years, were included as donors. Around 10 milliliters of peripheral blood were drawn from each donor into EDTA-treated Vacutainer tubes. Ficoll-Paque density-gradient centrifugation was used to isolate PBMCs, with at least 6.5 million obtained per sample. Trizol reagent was used to extract total RNA from the PBMCs, yielding at least 5.5 micrograms per sample. For every donor, an aliquot of PBMCs went through flow cytometry to measure the percentages of naive CD45RAhigh/CD27high T cells. Between the V and J ends, shortened by 0 bases and 7 bases respectively, the junction contains 13 bases. The CDR3 starts with the cysteine, ends with the phenylalanine, and has 14 residues. Only the CDR3 region is kept as DNA, spanning 42 bases read in frame from base 1. CDR1 and CDR2 are read off the germline V gene (reference sequence) as DFQATT and SNEGSKA.

This clonotype was seen a few times. The antigen this receptor binds is unknown. Per-nucleotide qualities are absent, and no much larger clonotype sits a single base away. These data were likewise used in another study, on T cells of mothers and their children. The second publication reports: Donors were nine systemically healthy Caucasian individuals: three mothers and their six children. cDNA synthesis used all of the extracted RNA, with roughly 1.6 ug of RNA in each 15 ul reaction. In the second PCR, the M1S primer added sample barcodes and 2-4 random nucleotides. Over 8 million TCR beta CDR3 reads were obtained for each mother, and 2.5 million to 3.5 million reads were obtained for each child. In both related and unrelated pairs, thymic selection shapes the output of TCR recombination in a similar way, with inherited differences having only a minor effect. Normalized repertoire overlap was always slightly but never significantly higher in related than unrelated mother-child pairs. Persistent microchimeric T cell clones were not detected, at a sensitivity of 95 to 100 clones per million clonotypes. In the study, deep NGS was used to compare the TCR beta repertoires of mothers and children, and features distinguishing related mother-child pairs from unrelated individuals were sought. The mean age was roughly 40 +/- 4 years for the mothers and approximately 11 +/- 4 years for the children. After adapter ligation was performed with NEBNext reagents, the libraries were sequenced on an Illumina HiSeq 2000 with 100+100 nt paired-end reads. Mother and child libraries were prepared a month apart and sequenced in separate runs to prevent cross-contamination. For each donor, between roughly 500,000 and 2,200,000 distinct TCR beta clonotypes were identified. Naive TCR beta clonotypes were estimated from low-frequency clonotypes matched to each donor's FACS-determined naive share, without sorting.

The source of this sequence is a boy between 10 and 17 years old in good health. The sample taken for sequencing was blood. Rearrangement joined TRBV20-1 to TRBJ2-1, with no D gene named confidently. The CDR3 region has the sequence CSAREDGLGNEQFF. The DNA sequence is given as TGCAGTGCTAGAGAGGACGGCCTGGGAAATGAGCAGTTCTTC.